This TCR beta chain was found in a study of T-cell reconstitution after alpha-beta-depleted transplantation in children. Study results and caveats: Fresh T-cell production supplied most of the T-cell counts and diversity seen one year after transplant. It was surviving recipient T cells and thymic progenitors that gave some patients high TCRbeta diversity at day 60.

The library targeted TCRbeta and was prepared with unique molecular identifiers. Each CDR3 protein is one row after TCRdb ran MiXCR on the PCR reads. The data contain 400,000 to 450,000 distinct CDR3 sequences, around two fifths of them singletons. A few counts support this clonotype. What it recognizes is unknown. The material sequenced was PBMCs, taken before TCRalphabeta/CD19-depleted stem cell transplant. The TCR comes from a girl under 10 years old with aplastic anemia, due to receive a stem cell transplant.

CDR3 bases: TGCAGTGCCGCCCAAGGGAATCAGCCCCAGCATTTT. Encoded protein: CSAAQGNQPQHF. The gene calls are TRBV20-1 and TRBJ1-5; D not resolved. Trimming removed 6 bases at V and 4 bases at J, with 10 bases between. Germline V gene data show CDR1 as DFQATT and CDR2 as SNEGSKA (reference sequence). The CDR3 is 12 residues long.